A single sample gave rise to the 15 T cell receptor beta chains below, sequenced in a study of cytomegalovirus exposure and HLA in healthy donors. In the PCR, 60 Vbeta and 13 Jbeta primers were used. Sequenced by immunoSEQ multiplex PCR; TCRdb stores in-frame clones only, minus some. The sample comprises some 140,000 clones, 83% of which are singletons, and 1.5% rests with the top ten. Sample: PBMCs. These receptors all stem from a man aged 40-50 years in good health and CMV-seronegative.

The chain employs TRBV5-1 and TRBJ2-3; TRBD2 matches 7 bases. With V trimmed by 6 bases and J by 3 bases, 7 bases remained unmatched. CDR1 and CDR2 from the germline V gene are SGHRS and YFSETQ. The CDR3 loop spans 14 amino acids. CDR3 DNA sequence: TGCGCCAGCACCCCTATAGCGGGTACAGATACGCAGTATTTT. It encodes CASTPIAGTDTQYF.

The DNA for the CDR3 is TGTGCCAGCAGTGAACCCCCGGGGGGCACAGATACGCAGTATTTT. Translated: CASSEPPGGTDTQYF. The chain has TRBV6-1 and TRBJ2-3, with a weak D call TRBD2 (6 bases). CDR1 MNHNS and CDR2 SASEGT come from the germline V gene. The CDR3 spans 15 residues. V was clipped by 2 bases and J by 1 base, with 10 bases between them.

The chain joins TRBV7-9 to TRBJ2-5; 9 nucleotides line up with TRBD2. The tail of the sequence fits TRBJ2-7 better, so the J call may be wrong. The CDR3 extends over 16 amino acids. The germline CDR1 and CDR2 sequences are SEHNR and FQNEAQ (reference sequence). Written as DNA, the CDR3 is TGTGCCAGCAGCGGAGATAGGTGGCGGGAGGGGAACGAGCAGTACTTC. Amino acid sequence: CASSGDRWREGNEQYF.

This clone was recorded once. CDR3 sequence (DNA): TGCGCCAGCAGCCAAGAAGGGAGCGTCTTAGGCTACACCTTC. It specifies CASSQEGSVLGYTF. This chain joins TRBV4-3 and TRBJ1-2; unclear D gene. The germline V gene has CDR1 LGHNA and CDR2 YSLEER. Trimming stripped 0 bases from V and 8 bases from J, with 13 bases between. The CDR3 loop spans 14 amino acids.

The chain has TRBV11-2 and TRBJ1-1; D might be TRBD1 (5 bases). The CDR3 covers 15 residues. The V gene lost 0 bases and the J gene lost 7 bases, with 15 bases spanning the gap. The germline V gene encodes CDR1 SGHAT and CDR2 FQNNGV. CDR3 sequence (DNA): TGTGCCAGCAGCTTAGAAGGAGGGGTGGGGGGTGAAGCTTTCTTT. Amino acid sequence: CASSLEGGVGGEAFF.

V and J are TRBV11-2 and TRBJ1-1; D may be TRBD1 (5 bases). Germline loops: CDR1 SGHAT, CDR2 FQNNGV. There are 15 residues in the CDR3. V was pared by 0 bases and J by 10 bases, with 18 bases between. CDR3 sequence reads: CASSLEGHRFVGAFF. CDR3 coding DNA: TGTGCCAGCAGCTTAGAAGGTCACAGGTTCGTCGGAGCTTTCTTT.

This clone was seen a few times. The rearrangement joins TRBV5-1 to TRBJ2-5; 7 bases match TRBD1. The ends lost 7 bases at V and 1 base at J; junction bases unmatched: 4. CDR1 and CDR2 (germline): SGHRS, YFSETQ. This CDR3 spans 13 amino acids. This chain's CDR3 is CASHKGAQETQYF. DNA of the CDR3: TGCGCCAGCCACAAGGGGGCCCAAGAGACCCAGTACTTC.

The chain is built from TRBV9 and TRBJ1-2; 7 bases align to TRBD1. This CDR3 contains 16 residues. The junction had 17 bases not matched to a gene; V was cut back by 4 bases and J by 8 bases. Germline loops: CDR1 SGDLS, CDR2 YYNGEE. CDR3 sequence reads: CASSHAGGAGGDGYTF. DNA of the CDR3: TGTGCCAGCAGCCACGCGGGGGGGGCAGGGGGGGACGGCTACACCTTC.

The rearrangement links TRBV5-5 to TRBJ2-2; TRBD2 is a possible D gene (7 bases). V was cut by 4 bases and J by 4 bases, with 17 bases left in between. Germline CDR1 reads SGHKS; CDR2 reads YYEKEE (reference sequence). CDR3 length: 16 amino acids. For the CDR3, the DNA is TGTGCCAGCAGCCCCAGGGGAGGGGGAGGCACCGGGGAGCTGTTTTTT. Its translation: CASSPRGGGGTGELFF.

V and J are TRBV5-1 and TRBJ2-3; tentative D call: TRBD1 (6 bases). The germline V gene encodes CDR1 SGHRS and CDR2 YFSETQ. There are 16 residues in the CDR3. The V end lost 0 bases, the J end lost 2 bases, and 13 bases lay between the germline ends. CDR3 in amino acids: CASSLGGGRPTDTQYF. In DNA, the CDR3 is TGCGCCAGCAGCTTGGGAGGGGGTAGGCCCACAGATACGCAGTATTTT. Using reference TRBV5-1 and TRBJ2-3 for the parts outside the CDR3, the full variable domain is KAGVTQTPRYLIKTRGQQVTLSCSPISGHRSVSWYQQTPGQGLQFLFEYFSETQRNKGNFPGRFSGRQFSNSRSEMNVSTLELGDSALYLCASSLGGGRPTDTQYFGPGTRLTVL.

Only one count was recorded for this clone. The chain has TRBV6-1 and TRBJ2-5; no definite D call. The DNA end is more similar to TRBJ2-7, so the J call may be wrong. In germline, CDR1 is MNHNS, CDR2 SASEGT. CDR3 length: 12 amino acids. CDR3 protein: CASSPWGYEQYF. CDR3 coding DNA: TGTGCCAGCAGTCCTTGGGGCTACGAGCAGTACTTC.

The genes are TRBV5-6 and TRBJ2-7; 9 nucleotides agree with TRBD1. This CDR3 has 15 amino acids. Trimming removed 4 bases from V and 6 bases from J; junction bases left unmatched: 11. Germline CDR1 is SGHDT and CDR2 is YYEEEE. This chain's CDR3 is CASSQMGQGVSEQYF. The CDR3 nucleotides read TGTGCCAGCAGCCAAATGGGACAGGGCGTCTCCGAGCAGTACTTC.

J is TRBJ2-1 and V is TRBV27, with D perhaps matching TRBD1 (5 bases). V was clipped by 6 bases and J by 0 bases, with 9 bases between them. CDR3 size: 14 residues. Looked up from germline, CDR1 is MNHEY and CDR2 is SMNVEV (reference sequence). CDR3 region: CASSTGISYNEQFF. In nucleotides, the CDR3 is TGTGCCAGCAGCACAGGAATCTCCTACAATGAGCAGTTCTTC.

V usage is TRBV19 and J usage is TRBJ2-5, with D tentatively TRBD2 (5 bases). The CDR3 is 15 residues long. The V end was cut by 6 bases, the J end by 5 bases, with 19 bases between. Germline CDR1 reads LNHDA; CDR2 reads SQIVND (reference sequence). The CDR3 is CASRGAALSGETQYF. The CDR3 nucleotides read TGTGCCAGTAGAGGAGCGGCTCTGTCTGGGGAGACCCAGTACTTC.

CDR3 amino acids: CASSTGTANTEAFF. DNA for the CDR3: TGTGCCAGCAGCACAGGGACAGCGAACACTGAAGCTTTCTTT. The chain is built from TRBV5-6 and TRBJ1-1, with 7 bases that match TRBD1. V lost 4 bases, J lost 1 base, and 4 bases stayed unmatched. Germline values: CDR1 SGHDT, CDR2 YYEEEE. This CDR3 has 14 amino acids.